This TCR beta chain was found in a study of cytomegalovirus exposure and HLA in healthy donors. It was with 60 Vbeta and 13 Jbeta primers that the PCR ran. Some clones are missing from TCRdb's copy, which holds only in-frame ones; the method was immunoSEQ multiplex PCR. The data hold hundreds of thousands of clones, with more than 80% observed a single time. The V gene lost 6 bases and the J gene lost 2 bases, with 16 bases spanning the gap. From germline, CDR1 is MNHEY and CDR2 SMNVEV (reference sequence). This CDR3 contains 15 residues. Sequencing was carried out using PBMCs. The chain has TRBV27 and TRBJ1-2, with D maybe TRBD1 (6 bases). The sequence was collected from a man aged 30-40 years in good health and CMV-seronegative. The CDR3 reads CASSLNREPNYGYTF. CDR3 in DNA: TGTGCCAGCAGCCTCAACAGGGAACCCAACTATGGCTACACCTTC.